These T cell receptor beta chains were read from a single sample in a study of patients and donors after allogeneic stem cell transplantation. TCRdb reprocessed the RT-PCR reads via MiXCR and lists one record per CDR3 protein. The table shows roughly 960,000 distinct CDR3 sequences, with about 20% occurring only once. Material: blood, either unsorted or a sorted T cell fraction (not recorded which). These receptors came from a human donor who was either an allogeneic HSCT recipient or a stem cell or donor lymphocyte infusion donor (not recorded which). It is not recorded whose cells these are; they may come from a transplant donor. CDR3s include the opening cysteine and the closing phenylalanine or tryptophan. A D gene is named only where the DNA matches it firmly.

v_call d_call cdr3_length cdr3_aa
TRBV7-2 TRBD1 13 CASTEDRVVGYTF
TRBV10-3 TRBD1 15 CAIRHRDRLTDTQYF
TRBV20-1 - 15 CSARPRGHLTDTQYF
TRBV6-2/TRBV6-3 - 14 CASSRGPSTNGYTF
TRBV29-1 - 15 CSVEGADSASYEQYF
TRBV11-2 TRBD2 11 CASTLWGGQFF
TRBV6-2/TRBV6-3 TRBD1 16 CASSYSRGQGVFSQFF
TRBV30 TRBD2 15 CAWSPGAGGYNEQFF
TRBV30 - 11 CAWSLPGEQFF
TRBV5-1 - 17 CASSLVPSAGNTGELFF
TRBV7-3 TRBD2 14 CASSPMGGGNEQFF
TRBV5-6 TRBD1 14 CASSFGQVHQPQHF
TRBV25-1 - 12 CASSESGPEQFF
TRBV29-1 TRBD2 18 CSVEGRTSGRGSYNEQFF
TRBV12-3/TRBV12-4 - 15 CASSAEAGKYNEQFF
TRBV18 - 13 CASSPPKGQPQHF
TRBV4-3 TRBD2 16 CASSQVPGGPTGELFF
TRBV12-3/TRBV12-4 - 14 CASSLIPRRDTQYF
TRBV7-9 TRBD2 15 CASSSTGTTYNEQFF
TRBV2 TRBD2 18 CASRGNTQRELSYNEQFF
TRBV27 - 14 CASMGGIKRTEAFF
TRBV5-6 TRBD2 16 CASSLMASGPSYEQYF
TRBV20-1 TRBD2 13 CSAGLAGQALQYF
TRBV4-3 - 15 CASSQDLSGYNEQFF
TRBV4-1 - 15 CASSQVRRLQETQYF
TRBV5-1 - 13 CASSLEGRGEQFF
TRBV9 - 14 CASSVAGSHNEQFF
TRBV10-3 - 16 CAISEQSSRLQETQYF
TRBV24-1 - 13 CATSDFTENEQFF
TRBV24-1 - 12 CATSPGPSEQYF
TRBV6-5 - 15 CASSYSGPSNTEAFF
TRBV11-2 - 18 CASSLDTQGSSGANVLTF
TRBV7-9 TRBD2 15 CASSLGGGGSNEQFF
TRBV30 - 13 CASTRGKSYEQYF
TRBV12-3/TRBV12-4 TRBD2 14 CASSHSGGVYEQYF
TRBV6-2/TRBV6-3 TRBD2 19 CASSSFPPAVAGEHGELFF
TRBV5-1 - 14 CASSSVGQILGYTF
TRBV7-7 - 18 CASSLVTAGGSSGNTIYF
TRBV5-5 TRBD2 15 CASSLASSGRETQYF
TRBV5-1 - 15 CASSHGTGSTDTQYF
TRBV10-3 TRBD1 13 CATRGDINSPLHF
TRBV14 - 12 CASSQEGYEQFF
TRBV27 - 11 CASSNTDTQYF
TRBV29-1 TRBD2 16 CSVGVLAGGAQETQYF
TRBV5-1 - 16 CASNRNPGTSTDTQYF
TRBV9 TRBD1 15 CASSTGTAVNTEAFF